The rows below give T cell receptor beta chains drawn from one sample of a study of CD8 T cells in ankylosing spondylitis. TCRdb used MiXCR to reprocess the 5' RACE reads, holding one entry per CDR3 protein. Among 150,000 to 200,000 distinct CDR3 sequences listed, around 13% were seen once. Sequencing input: blood, either unsorted or a sorted T cell fraction (not recorded which). These receptors came from a male donor with ankylosing spondylitis or in good health (not recorded which). CDR3s include the opening cysteine and the closing phenylalanine or tryptophan. Fields, in order: clone size, V gene, D gene, J gene, CDR3 DNA, CDR3 protein. The D gene is left open where the match is weak. The listing skips clone size in some rows; elsewhere it reads once, few, many or a size class.

>many|TRBV27|-|TRBJ2-2
TGTGCCAGCAGTGGGGGTTTGAACACCGGGGAGCTGTTTTTT
CASSGGLNTGELFF
>-|TRBV12-3/TRBV12-4|-|TRBJ2-1
TGTGCCAGCAGACAGGGCCTCTCCTACAATGAGCAGTTCTTC
CASRQGLSYNEQFF
>few|TRBV12-3/TRBV12-4|TRBD1|TRBJ2-7
TGTGCCAGCAGTTTAGGGGGGACAGCACCCTACGAGCAGTACTTC
CASSLGGTAPYEQYF
>-|TRBV6-1|-|TRBJ2-3
TGTGCCAGCAGTGAAGCGAGCGACAGCTTCGCAGATACGCAGTATTTT
CASSEASDSFADTQYF
>-|TRBV2|-|TRBJ2-3
TGTGCCAGCAGTGAACCAGATACGCAGTATTTT
CASSEPDTQYF
>-|TRBV20-1|TRBD1|TRBJ1-1
TGCAGTGCTCGTCCGGGACAGGGGGGAGCTTTCTTT
CSARPGQGGAFF
>many|TRBV29-1|-|TRBJ1-2
TGCAGCGTTGAAGATGCCCTCTATGGCTACACCTTC
CSVEDALYGYTF
>-|TRBV6-2/TRBV6-3|-|TRBJ2-2
TGTGCCAGCATGGACAACACCGGGGAGCTGTTTTTT
CASMDNTGELFF
>many|TRBV12-5|TRBD1|TRBJ1-5
TGTGCTAGTGGTTTGACTCCCGGGACAGGGCTAAGCAATCAGCCCCAGCATTTT
CASGLTPGTGLSNQPQHF
>few|TRBV3-1|TRBD1|TRBJ2-7
TGTGCCAGCAGCCTATTCAGGACAGGCTCCTACGAGCAGTACTTC
CASSLFRTGSYEQYF
>few|TRBV27|-|TRBJ2-5
TGTGCCAGCAGTTTATTATCGGGGGAGACCCAGTACTTC
CASSLLSGETQYF
>few|TRBV12-3/TRBV12-4|-|TRBJ2-3
TGTGCCAGCAGCCCACTACAAGGGGGGCCCTCAGATACGCAGTATTTT
CASSPLQGGPSDTQYF
>-|TRBV5-6|-|TRBJ2-7
TGTGCCAGCAGCCCGGGGTCGGGGGCTGGAGACGAGCAGTACTTC
CASSPGSGAGDEQYF
>few|TRBV4-2|TRBD2|TRBJ2-3
TGTGCCAGCAGCCAACGATCAAGCGGGAGGGGGATCACAGATACGCAGTATTTT
CASSQRSSGRGITDTQYF
>-|TRBV30|-|TRBJ2-7
TGTGCCTGGAAGGGTCACTACGAGCAGTACTTC
CAWKGHYEQYF
>many|TRBV12-3/TRBV12-4|-|TRBJ1-3
TGTGCCAGCAGTCAGGGGTTAGGAAACACCATATATTTT
CASSQGLGNTIYF
>few|TRBV7-9|-|TRBJ1-2
TGTGCCAGCAGCTTAGGAGAATTCAACTATGGCTACACCTTC
CASSLGEFNYGYTF
>-|TRBV6-5|TRBD1|TRBJ2-1
TGTGCCAGCAGTTACTCGGGAGAGACAGGGAATGAGCAGTTCTTC
CASSYSGETGNEQFF
>-|TRBV13|-|TRBJ2-1
TGTGCCAGCAGCTTAGGCCTCGGACAGTCTTCCAATGAGCAGTTCTTC
CASSLGLGQSSNEQFF
>-|TRBV4-1|TRBD2|TRBJ2-3
TGCGCCAGCAGCCGGGACTACAATACGCAGTATTTT
CASSRDYNTQYF
>-|TRBV7-9|-|TRBJ2-1
TGTGCCAGCAGCTTTCAGGGAGTAGAGCAGTTCTTC
CASSFQGVEQFF
>-|TRBV7-9|-|TRBJ2-5
TGTGCCAGCAGCTTTGAGGGAGGAGAGACCCAGTACTTC
CASSFEGGETQYF
>-|TRBV4-1|-|TRBJ1-6
TGCGCCAGCAGGTTAGACGGGAGCTCCTATAATTCACCCCTCCACTTT
CASRLDGSSYNSPLHF
>-|TRBV30|TRBD2|TRBJ2-5
TGTGCCTGGGACTCCGGGACTAGCGTCGAGACCCAGTACTTC
CAWDSGTSVETQYF
>-|TRBV13|TRBD1|TRBJ1-1
TGTGCCAGCAGCTTAGGGACAGGGGAGGTCGGAGCTTTCTTT
CASSLGTGEVGAFF
>many|TRBV12-3/TRBV12-4|-|TRBJ2-7
TGTGCCAGCAGTTCCAAGGGACCGTCCTACGAGCAGTACTTC
CASSSKGPSYEQYF
>-|TRBV20-1|-|TRBJ1-1
TGCAGTGCTAGAGATCCGGGCAGCATGAACACTGAAGCTTTCTTT
CSARDPGSMNTEAFF